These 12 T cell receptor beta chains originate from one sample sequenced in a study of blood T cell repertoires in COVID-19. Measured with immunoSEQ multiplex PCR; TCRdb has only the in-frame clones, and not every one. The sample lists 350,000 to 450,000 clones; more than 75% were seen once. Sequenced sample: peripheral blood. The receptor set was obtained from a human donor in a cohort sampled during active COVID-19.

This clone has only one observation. The CDR3 is CASRESGRAREQYF. In DNA form, the CDR3 reads TGTGCCAGTAGGGAGAGCGGGAGGGCGAGGGAGCAGTACTTC. This chain joins TRBV19 and TRBJ2-7; TRBD2 matches 10 bases. The CDR3 consists of 14 residues. The V and J ends lost 6 bases and 7 bases, in that order; junction bases with no gene match: 9. Germline CDR1 LNHDA, CDR2 SQIVND (reference sequence).

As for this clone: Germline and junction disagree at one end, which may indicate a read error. CDR3 nucleotide sequence: TGTGCCAGCAGTCGAGACAGGGGGGACTTAGGGATCTTC. Translation: CASSRDRGDLGIF. V usage is TRBV6-6 and J usage is TRBJ1-2, with 9 bases aligning to TRBD1. The germline V gene has CDR1 MNHNY and CDR2 SVGAGI (reference sequence). The CDR3 sequence is 13 residues long.

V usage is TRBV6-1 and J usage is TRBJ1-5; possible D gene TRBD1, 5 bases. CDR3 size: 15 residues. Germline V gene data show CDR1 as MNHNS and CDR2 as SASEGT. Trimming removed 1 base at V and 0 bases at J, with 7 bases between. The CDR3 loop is CASSEDRSSNQPQHF. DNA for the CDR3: TGTGCCAGCAGTGAAGACAGGAGTAGCAATCAGCCCCAGCATTTT.

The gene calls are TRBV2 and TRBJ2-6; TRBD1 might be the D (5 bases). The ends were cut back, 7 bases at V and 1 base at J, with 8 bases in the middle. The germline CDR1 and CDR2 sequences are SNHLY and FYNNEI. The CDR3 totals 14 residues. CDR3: CASNRGSGANVLTF. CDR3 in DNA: TGTGCCAGCAATAGGGGTTCTGGGGCCAACGTCCTGACTTTC.

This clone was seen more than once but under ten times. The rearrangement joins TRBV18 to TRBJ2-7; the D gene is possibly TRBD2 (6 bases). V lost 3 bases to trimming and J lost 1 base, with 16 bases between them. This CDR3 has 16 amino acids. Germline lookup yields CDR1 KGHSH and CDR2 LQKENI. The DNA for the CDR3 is TGTGCCAGCTCACCCACCGAGCCGGGACTGTCCTACGAGCAGTACTTC. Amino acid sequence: CASSPTEPGLSYEQYF.

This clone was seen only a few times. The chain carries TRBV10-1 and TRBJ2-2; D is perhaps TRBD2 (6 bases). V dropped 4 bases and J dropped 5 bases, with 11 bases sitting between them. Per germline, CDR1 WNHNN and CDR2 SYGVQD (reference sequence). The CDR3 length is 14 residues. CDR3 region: CASSGGLETGELFF. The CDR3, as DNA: TGCGCCAGCAGTGGGGGACTTGAAACCGGGGAGCTGTTTTTT.

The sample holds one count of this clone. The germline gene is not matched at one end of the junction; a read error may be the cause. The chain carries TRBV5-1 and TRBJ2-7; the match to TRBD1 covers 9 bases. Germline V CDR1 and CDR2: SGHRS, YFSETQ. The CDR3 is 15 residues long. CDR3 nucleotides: TGCGCCAGCAGGTTGGACAGGGGAGTCTCCTACGAGCAGTACTTC. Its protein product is CASRLDRGVSYEQYF.

The CDR3 DNA reads as TGTGCCAGCAGGGTCGGGGACAGGGAATCACCCCTCCACTTT. Its translation is CASRVGDRESPLHF. The rearrangement joins TRBV25-1 to TRBJ1-6; TRBD1 agrees at 9 bases. Germline V lookup: CDR1 MGHDK, CDR2 SYGVNS. With 6 bases clipped from V and 10 bases from J, the junction kept 7 bases outside the gene matches. CDR3 length: 14 residues.

CDR3 region: CAWSPGSANTGELFF. CDR3 DNA sequence: TGTGCCTGGAGCCCAGGGTCCGCGAACACCGGGGAGCTGTTTTTT. This chain joins TRBV30 and TRBJ2-2; TRBD1 might be the D (5 bases). The CDR3 extends over 15 amino acids. V lost 3 bases, J lost 0 bases, and 11 bases lay in between. Looked up from germline, CDR1 is GTSNPN and CDR2 is SVGIG (reference sequence).

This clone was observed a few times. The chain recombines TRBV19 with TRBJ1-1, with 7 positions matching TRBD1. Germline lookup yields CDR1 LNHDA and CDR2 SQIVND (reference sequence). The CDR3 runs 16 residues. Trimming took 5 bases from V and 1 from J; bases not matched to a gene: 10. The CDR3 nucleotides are TGTGCCAGTAGTGCCGGGCAGGGGGTTGGGAACACTGAAGCTTTCTTT. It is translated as CASSAGQGVGNTEAFF.

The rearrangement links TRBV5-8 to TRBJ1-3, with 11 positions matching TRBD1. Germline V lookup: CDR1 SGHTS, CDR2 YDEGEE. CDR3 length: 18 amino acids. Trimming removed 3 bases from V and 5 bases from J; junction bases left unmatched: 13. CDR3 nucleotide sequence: TGTGCCAGCAGCTCCGAAACCGGGACAGGGGGGCCCCGAAACACCATATATTTT. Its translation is CASSSETGTGGPRNTIYF. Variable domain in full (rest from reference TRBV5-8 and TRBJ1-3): EAGVTQSPTHLIKTRGQQATLRCSPISGHTSVYWYQQALGLGLQFLLWYDEGEERNRGNFPPRFSGRQFPNYSSELNVNALELEDSALYLCASSSETGTGGPRNTIYFGEGSWLTVV.

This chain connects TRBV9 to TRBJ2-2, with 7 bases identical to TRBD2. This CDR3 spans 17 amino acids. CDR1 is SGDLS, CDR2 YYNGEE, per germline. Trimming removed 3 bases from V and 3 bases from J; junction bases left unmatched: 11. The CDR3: CASSASGRASDTGELFF. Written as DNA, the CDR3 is TGTGCCAGCAGCGCGTCGGGGAGGGCCTCCGACACCGGGGAGCTGTTTTTT.